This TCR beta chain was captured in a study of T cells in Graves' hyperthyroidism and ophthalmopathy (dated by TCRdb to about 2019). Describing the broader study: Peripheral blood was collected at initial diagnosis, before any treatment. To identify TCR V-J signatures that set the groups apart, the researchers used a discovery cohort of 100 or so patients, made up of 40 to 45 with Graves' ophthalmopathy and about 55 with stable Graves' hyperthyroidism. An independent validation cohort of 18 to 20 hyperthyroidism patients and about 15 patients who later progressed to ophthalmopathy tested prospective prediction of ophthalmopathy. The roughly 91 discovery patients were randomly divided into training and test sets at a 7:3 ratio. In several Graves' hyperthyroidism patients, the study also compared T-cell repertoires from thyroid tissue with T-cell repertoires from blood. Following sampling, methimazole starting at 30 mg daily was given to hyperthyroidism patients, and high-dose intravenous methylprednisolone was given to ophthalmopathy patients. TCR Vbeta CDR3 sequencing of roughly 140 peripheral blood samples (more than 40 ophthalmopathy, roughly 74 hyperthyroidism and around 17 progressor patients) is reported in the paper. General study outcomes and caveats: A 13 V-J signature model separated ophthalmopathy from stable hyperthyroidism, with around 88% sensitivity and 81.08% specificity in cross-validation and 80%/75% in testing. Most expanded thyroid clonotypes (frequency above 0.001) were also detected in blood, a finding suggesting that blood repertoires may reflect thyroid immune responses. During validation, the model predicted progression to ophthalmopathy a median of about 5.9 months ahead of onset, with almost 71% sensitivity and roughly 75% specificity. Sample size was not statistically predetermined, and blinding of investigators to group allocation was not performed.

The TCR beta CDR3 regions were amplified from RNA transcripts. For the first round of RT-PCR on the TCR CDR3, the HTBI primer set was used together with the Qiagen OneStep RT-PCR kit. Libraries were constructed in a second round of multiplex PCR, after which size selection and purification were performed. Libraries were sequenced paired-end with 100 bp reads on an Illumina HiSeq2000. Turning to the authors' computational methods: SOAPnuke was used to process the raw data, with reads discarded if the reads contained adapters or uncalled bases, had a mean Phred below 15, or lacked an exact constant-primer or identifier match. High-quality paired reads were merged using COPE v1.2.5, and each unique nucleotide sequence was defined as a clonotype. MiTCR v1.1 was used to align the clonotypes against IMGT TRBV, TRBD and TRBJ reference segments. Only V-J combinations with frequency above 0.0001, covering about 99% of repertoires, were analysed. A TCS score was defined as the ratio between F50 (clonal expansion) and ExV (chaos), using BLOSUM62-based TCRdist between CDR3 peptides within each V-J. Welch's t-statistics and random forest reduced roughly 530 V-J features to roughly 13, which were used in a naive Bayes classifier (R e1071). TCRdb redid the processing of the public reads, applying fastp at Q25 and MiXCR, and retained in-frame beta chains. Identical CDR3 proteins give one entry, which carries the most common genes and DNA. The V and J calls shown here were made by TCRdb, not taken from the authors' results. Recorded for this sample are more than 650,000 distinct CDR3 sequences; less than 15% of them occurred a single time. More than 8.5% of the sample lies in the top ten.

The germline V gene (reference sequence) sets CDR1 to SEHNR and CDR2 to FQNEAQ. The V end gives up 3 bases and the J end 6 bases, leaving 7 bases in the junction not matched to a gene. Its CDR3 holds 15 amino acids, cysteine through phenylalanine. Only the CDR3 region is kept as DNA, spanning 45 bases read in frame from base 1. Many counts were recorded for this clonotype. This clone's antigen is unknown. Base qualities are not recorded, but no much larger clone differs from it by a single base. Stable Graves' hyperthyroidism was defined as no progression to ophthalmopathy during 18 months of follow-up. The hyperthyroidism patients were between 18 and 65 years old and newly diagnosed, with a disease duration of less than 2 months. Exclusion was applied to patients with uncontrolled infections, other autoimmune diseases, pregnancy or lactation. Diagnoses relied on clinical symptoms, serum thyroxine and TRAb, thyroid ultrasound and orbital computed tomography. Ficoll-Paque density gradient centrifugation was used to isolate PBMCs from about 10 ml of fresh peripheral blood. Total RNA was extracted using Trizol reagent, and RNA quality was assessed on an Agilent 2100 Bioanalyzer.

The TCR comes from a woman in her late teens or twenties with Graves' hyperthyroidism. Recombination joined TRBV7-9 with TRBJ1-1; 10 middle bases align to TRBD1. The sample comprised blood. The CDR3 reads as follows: CASSFVRGQGAEAFF. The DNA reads TGTGCCAGCAGCTTCGTGCGAGGACAGGGGGCTGAAGCTTTCTTT.